The entry below gives a single T cell receptor (beta chain) sequence along with its context. This record comes from a study of blood T cell repertoires in COVID-19. Study as a whole: From the United States, Italy and Spain came samples of acute and convalescent COVID-19.

Original processing notes: Amplified reference gene primers provided the basis for estimating nucleated cell counts. The method was immunoSEQ multiplex PCR; TCRdb's version includes in-frame clones alone and lacks a portion of them. V, J and clone size are those of that table, while D and trimming were read from the DNA. The sample consists of about 83,000 clones, about 86% of them appearing once. The specimen was peripheral blood. This TCR was sampled from a woman older than 75 in a cohort sampled during active or convalescent COVID-19.

The CDR3 bases are TGTGCCAGCAGCCCGGGACTAGCGGCCGGGGAGCTGTTTTTT. It is translated as CASSPGLAAGELFF. The V and J genes are TRBV7-2 and TRBJ2-2; 11 bases map to TRBD2. Germline CDR1 and CDR2: SGHTA and FQGNSA. The V gene end was trimmed by 5 bases and the J gene end by 6 bases; junction bases not matched to a gene: 2. The CDR3 loop spans 14 amino acids.